This entry lists 19 T cell receptor beta chains sequenced from one sample in a study of T cells expressing NK-cell markers. TCRdb derives one entry per CDR3 protein from the 5' RACE reads, leaving out DNA. Its clone listing holds some 450,000 distinct CDR3 sequences. The specimen sequenced was blood T cells: a sorted CD56 or NKG2C T cell subset, CD4+ or CD8+ T cells, or bulk PBMC T cells (not recorded which). These receptor sequences come from a woman aged 18-69 years in good health.

The chain has TRBV20-1 and TRBJ1-1; TCRdb's assignment of TRBD1 cannot be checked, as there is no DNA. Germline V gene lookup returns CDR1 DFQATT and CDR2 SNEGSKA (reference sequence). CDR3 length: 15 amino acids. The CDR3 spells CSARGVALMNTEAFF.

The chain employs TRBV5-1 and TRBJ1-3; without DNA, the TCRdb call of TRBD1 cannot be checked. This CDR3 is 15 amino acids long. In germline, CDR1 is SGHRS, CDR2 YFSETQ. This CDR3 reads CASSRSGVGGNTIYF.

This chain joins TRBV20-1 and TRBJ2-1. Germline-derived CDR1 and CDR2 are DFQATT and SNEGSKA (reference sequence). The CDR3 totals 11 residues. The CDR3 loop reads CSASSVREQFF.

The chain couples TRBV4-3 to TRBJ2-3; TCRdb's D call, TRBD2, is unchecked because there is no DNA. Germline V gives CDR1 LGHNA, CDR2 YSLEER. This CDR3 has 17 amino acids. CDR3: CASSHHGLAASTDTQYF.

The chain carries TRBV23-1 and TRBJ2-2; the TRBD2 assignment by TCRdb is unverifiable without DNA. TRBV23-1 is an ORF, with its function uncertain. The CDR3 runs 15 residues. CDR3 region: CASPSEYSNTGELFF.

Here the CDR3 reads CAISDSGRPSYEQYF. The V gene is TRBV10-3, the J gene TRBJ2-7; no DNA is available, so the TRBD2 call from TCRdb remains unchecked. The CDR3 extends over 15 amino acids. Germline V lookup: CDR1 ENHRY, CDR2 SYGVKD.

The V gene is TRBV5-4, the J gene TRBJ2-3. CDR1 is SGHNT, CDR2 YYREEE, per germline (reference sequence). The CDR3 has 11 residues. CDR3 protein: CASSLMDTQYF.

The chain is built from TRBV6-1 and TRBJ2-1; TCRdb lists TRBD1, though no DNA is available to test this call. This CDR3 has 15 residues. Germline lookup yields CDR1 MNHNS and CDR2 SASEGT. CDR3 residues: CASSADRGYINEQFF.

This sequence joins TRBV20-1 and TRBJ2-3; TCRdb designates TRBD1, a call that cannot be tested without DNA. Germline V lookup: CDR1 DFQATT, CDR2 SNEGSKA (reference sequence). The CDR3 covers 14 residues. The CDR3: CSASGTGRTDTQYF.

The gene calls are TRBV4-2 and TRBJ2-1; TCRdb reports TRBD1, a call that lacks DNA to check it against. CDR3 size: 18 residues. The germline CDR1 and CDR2 sequences are LGHNA and YNFKEQ. The CDR3 is CASSRTGGASSGNHEQFF.

The V and J genes are TRBV5-1 and TRBJ2-2; TCRdb gives TRBD1 as the D gene, but with no DNA this cannot be confirmed. The V gene's germline CDR1 is SGHRS and CDR2 YFSETQ. CDR3 size: 16 residues. The CDR3 loop reads CASSNLLGAGTGELLF.

The V call is TRBV7-9, the J call TRBJ2-7. The CDR3 extends over 13 amino acids. The germline V gene has CDR1 SEHNR and CDR2 FQNEAQ (reference sequence). The CDR3 spells CASSLAFTYEQYF.

The CDR3: CAWSGQGTQYF. The gene calls are TRBV30 and TRBJ2-3. Germline V lookup: CDR1 GTSNPN, CDR2 SVGIG (reference sequence). The CDR3 is made up of 11 amino acids. Supplemented by reference TRBV30 and TRBJ2-3, the full variable domain reads SQTIHQWPATLVQPVGSPLSLECTVEGTSNPNLYWYRQAAGRGLQLLFYSVGIGQISSEVPQNLSASRPQDRQFILSSKKLLLSDSGFYLCAWSGQGTQYFGPGTRLTVL.

V usage is TRBV12-3 or TRBV12-4 and J usage is TRBJ2-4; there is no DNA to check the TCRdb D call of TRBD1. The CDR3 sequence is 14 residues long. The CDR3 protein is CASSRGSGKNIQYF.

This chain links TRBV9 with TRBJ2-1; TCRdb proposes TRBD1, but this gene call is untestable without DNA. Germline-derived CDR1 and CDR2 are SGDLS and YYNGEE. CDR3 length equals 17 residues. The CDR3 loop reads CASSVRPSGSLYNEQFF.

J is TRBJ2-1 and V is TRBV20-1; without DNA, the TCRdb call of TRBD2 cannot be checked. Germline CDR1 and CDR2: DFQATT and SNEGSKA (reference sequence). This CDR3 contains 15 residues. The chain's CDR3 is CSAPSGEALYNEQFF.

V gene TRBV5-1 combines with J gene TRBJ1-5; TCRdb's assignment of TRBD1 cannot be checked, as there is no DNA. The CDR3 totals 15 residues. Germline-derived CDR1 and CDR2 are SGHRS and YFSETQ. CDR3 amino acids: CASRPDPVLNQPQHF.

V gene TRBV20-1 combines with J gene TRBJ1-2; TCRdb calls TRBD1, which cannot be checked without DNA. Per germline, CDR1 DFQATT and CDR2 SNEGSKA (reference sequence). The CDR3 consists of 18 residues. This CDR3 reads CSARDRQRGQGAGYGYTF.

The chain recombines TRBV20-1 with TRBJ2-1; there is no DNA to check the TCRdb D call of TRBD1. Germline CDR1 DFQATT, CDR2 SNEGSKA (reference sequence). The CDR3 has 14 residues. Here the CDR3 reads CSARRQGVDNEQFF.